This paragraph reports one T cell receptor (beta chain). Its antigen remains unknown. The data are from a study of T cell responses to AZD1222 COVID-19 vaccine. Study observations and caveats: With two AZD1222 doses given, Spike-specific TCR breadth and depth both rose. A reported finding is that nearly half of spike-specific TCRs target unmutated variant regions.

Data came from immunoSEQ multiplex PCR; TCRdb stores just in-frame clones and leaves some out. The profile shows 130,000 to 150,000 clones, 80% to 90% of them singletons. The TCR comes from an adult in good health. Material: peripheral blood, obtained on day 0 of AZD1222 vaccination.

The CDR3 is CASSPRQGSDPGYTF. The CDR3 DNA reads as TGTGCCAGCTCACCCCGACAGGGGTCGGATCCTGGCTACACCTTC. The chain recombines TRBV18 with TRBJ1-2; 8 positions agree with TRBD1. Germline V gene data show CDR1 as KGHSH and CDR2 as LQKENI. Trimming at V came to 3 bases and at J to 7 bases, leaving 10 bases not matched to a gene. This CDR3 has 15 amino acids.